A single sample is the source of the 9 T cell receptor beta chains below, sequenced in a study of post-analysis software for immune sequencing data. Study-level findings and limits: Five or six TRBV segments appeared more often in patients than in controls, and TRBV5-6, TRBV5-1 and TRBV20-1 were among these.

Unique molecular identifiers were carried by the TCR beta cDNA libraries. TCRdb analysed the PCR reads with MiXCR anew, one entry per CDR3 protein. Of around 440,000 distinct CDR3 sequences in the sample, around 40% were seen once. These TCRs are of unknown antigen specificity. Material for sequencing was blood. The receptor source for this set is a girl aged 10-17 years with multiple sclerosis.

This clonotype was counted only a few times. The chain combines TRBV29-1 with TRBJ2-7; 8 nucleotides match TRBD1. This CDR3 spans 12 amino acids. Germline CDR1 is SQVTM and CDR2 is ANQGSEA. V was pared by 7 bases and J by 6 bases, with 8 bases of the junction left unmatched. CDR3 sequence: CSAGQGELEQYF. The CDR3 DNA follows: TGCAGCGCTGGACAGGGTGAGCTCGAGCAGTACTTC.

This clonotype was seen only a few times. The V gene is TRBV24-1, the J gene TRBJ1-1; D not certain. The germline gives CDR1 KGHDR, CDR2 SFDVKD. There are 12 residues in the CDR3. Trimming removed 5 bases from V and 5 bases from J, with 8 bases in between. The CDR3 bases are TGTGCCACCAGTGTCTCTAGGACTGAAGCTTTCTTT. As protein: CATSVSRTEAFF.

The chain's CDR3 is CASSPGQGLLYEQYF. Written as DNA, the CDR3 is TGTGCCAGCAGCCCCGGACAGGGTCTCCTCTACGAGCAGTACTTC. The chain recombines TRBV7-9 with TRBJ2-7, with 8 bases identical to TRBD1. Germline trimming cut 5 bases from V and 3 bases from J; bases unmatched to any gene: 9. Germline V lookup: CDR1 SEHNR, CDR2 FQNEAQ (reference sequence). This CDR3 is built from 15 residues.

This clonotype has just a few counts. The rearrangement uses TRBV28 and TRBJ2-1, with D unresolved. Trimming removed 4 bases at V and 7 bases at J, with 8 bases between. CDR1 and CDR2 (germline): MDHEN, SYDVKM. This CDR3 has 12 amino acids. CDR3: CASSSTRNEQFF. CDR3 coding DNA: TGTGCCAGCAGTTCGACGCGAAATGAGCAGTTCTTC. The variable domain in full, with the rest retrieved from reference TRBV28 and TRBJ2-1, is DVKVTQSSRYLVKRTGEKVFLECVQDMDHENMFWYRQDPGLGLRLIYFSYDVKMKEKGDIPEGYSVSREKKERFSLILESASTNQTSMYLCASSSTRNEQFFGPGTRLTVL.

CDR3 protein: CASSLGGQGGQFF. The DNA of the CDR3 is TGTGCCAGCAGCTTAGGGGGACAGGGGGGGCAGTTCTTC. The chain combines TRBV7-3 with TRBJ2-1; 11 bases map to TRBD1. V gave up 2 bases and J gave up 12 bases; unmatched junction bases: 3. The CDR3 runs to 13 residues. Germline CDR1 SGHTA, CDR2 FQGTGA.

With regard to this clonotype: The junction departs from the called germline gene at one end, perhaps through a read error. The chain uses TRBV7-3 and TRBJ2-7; possibly TRBD1 or TRBD2 for D (5 bases each). The CDR3 length is 11 residues. Germline loops: CDR1 SGHTA, CDR2 FQGTGA. The CDR3 nucleotides are TGTGCCGGCAGAGGGGCAAGCGAGCAGTACTTC. This gives the protein CAGRGASEQYF.

The chain recombines TRBV12-3 or TRBV12-4 with TRBJ1-2; no definite D call. Trimming stripped 8 bases from V and 6 bases from J, with 10 bases between. The CDR3 length is 11 residues. CDR3 in amino acids: CASPSGNGYTF. The CDR3 DNA sequence: TGTGCCAGCCCCAGCGGGAATGGCTACACCTTC.

This clonotype showed up just a few times. J is TRBJ2-1 and V is TRBV14, with TRBD2 matching over 7 bases. The V gene end was trimmed by 1 base and the J gene end by 4 bases; junction bases not matched to a gene: 10. The CDR3 sequence is 17 residues long. Germline V gene lookup returns CDR1 SGHDN and CDR2 FVKESK. In nucleotides, the CDR3 is TGTGCCAGCAGCCAAGGATTTAGCGGGTCGCCTTACAATGAGCAGTTCTTC. Protein sequence: CASSQGFSGSPYNEQFF.

This rearrangement joins TRBV25-1 to TRBJ1-2, with 7 bases fitting TRBD1. The CDR3 covers 13 residues. Trimming removed 2 bases from V and 5 bases from J; junction bases left unmatched: 2. CDR1 and CDR2 from the germline V gene are MGHDK and SYGVNS. CDR3: CASSEQGVYGYTF. CDR3 sequence (DNA): TGTGCCAGCAGTGAACAGGGGGTATATGGCTACACCTTC.